The present T cell receptor (beta chain) was sequenced within a study of T cell responses to AZD1222 COVID-19 vaccine. Note on this clone: The antigen is not known.

Germline CDR1 SEHNR, CDR2 FQNEAQ (reference sequence). Trimming took off 4 bases at V and 6 bases at J, with 9 bases between the two ends. The CDR3 spans 12 residues. General study findings and limits: The donor cohort was predominantly white British with a female majority, and clonal diversity may have been underestimated. CD4 TCRs covered the whole spike, strongest at regions 160-218 and 743-854.

Recipients boosted at about 4 weeks or about 12 weeks are pooled. TCRdb keeps only in-frame clones here, not all; method: immunoSEQ multiplex PCR. The sample includes around 160,000 clones, 94% seen only once; the top ten take 5.1%. The chain carries TRBV7-9 and TRBJ1-2, with D possibly being TRBD1 (5 bases). This material consisted of peripheral blood, taken 28 days after the second AZD1222 dose. This receptor was taken from an adult who received the AZD1222 COVID-19 vaccine. For the CDR3, the DNA is TGTGCCAGCAGCTCCGGGGGTGATGGCTACACCTTC. Translation gives CASSSGGDGYTF.